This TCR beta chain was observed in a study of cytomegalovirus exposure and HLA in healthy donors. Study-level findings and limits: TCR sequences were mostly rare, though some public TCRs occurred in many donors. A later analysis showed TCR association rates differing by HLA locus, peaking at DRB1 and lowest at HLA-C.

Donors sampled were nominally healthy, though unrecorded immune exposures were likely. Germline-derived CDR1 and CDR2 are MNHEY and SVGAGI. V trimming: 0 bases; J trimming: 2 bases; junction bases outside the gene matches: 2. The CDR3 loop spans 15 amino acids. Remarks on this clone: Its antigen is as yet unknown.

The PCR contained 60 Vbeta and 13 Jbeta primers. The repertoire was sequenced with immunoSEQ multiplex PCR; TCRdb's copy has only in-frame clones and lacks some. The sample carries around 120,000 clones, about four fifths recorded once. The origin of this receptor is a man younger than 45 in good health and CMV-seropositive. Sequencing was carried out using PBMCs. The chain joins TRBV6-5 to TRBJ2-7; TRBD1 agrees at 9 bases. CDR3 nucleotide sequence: TGTGCCAGCAGTTACTCTGGGGACAGGGCCTACGAGCAGTACTTC. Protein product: CASSYSGDRAYEQYF.